This is a list of T cell receptor beta chains from one sample in a study of cytomegalovirus exposure and HLA in healthy donors. TCRdb keeps only in-frame clones here, not all; method: immunoSEQ multiplex PCR. Among 65,000 to 85,000 clones listed, 85% to 95% were seen once. Sample: PBMCs. These receptors were collected from a woman aged 18-35 years in good health and CMV-seronegative. Both conserved end residues are trimmed from each CDR3. D genes are given only for firm matches.

J: TRBJ2-7; V: TRBV19; D: TRBD1; CDR3: ASSIARDRGYEQY
J: TRBJ2-6; V: TRBV29-1; D: NA; CDR3: SARVSGANVLT
J: TRBJ2-1; V: TRBV28; D: TRBD2; CDR3: ASSPHSLARADNEQF
J: TRBJ2-7; V: TRBV29-1; D: TRBD1; CDR3: SVGQGIKNEQY
J: TRBJ2-5; V: TRBV14; D: NA; CDR3: ASSHVQETQY
J: TRBJ2-7; V: TRBV5-6; D: NA; CDR3: ASSLTPLTSTYEQY
J: TRBJ1-5; V: TRBV7-8; D: TRBD1; CDR3: ASSLAQGVGQPQH
J: TRBJ2-2; V: TRBV19; D: TRBD1; CDR3: ASSPGTGNTGELF
J: TRBJ2-6; V: TRBV28; D: NA; CDR3: ASSRAGSGANVLT
J: TRBJ2-1; V: TRBV5-1; D: NA; CDR3: ASSRAGVRADNEQF
J: TRBJ1-2; V: TRBV7-2; D: NA; CDR3: ASSLYRENYGYT
J: TRBJ2-1; V: TRBV28; D: TRBD2; CDR3: ASSLPRSGGRYNEQF
J: TRBJ2-1; V: TRBV5-1; D: NA; CDR3: ASSLGGVNYNEQF
J: TRBJ2-5; V: TRBV5-4; D: TRBD2; CDR3: ASSFTSGSDETQY
J: TRBJ1-2; V: TRBV7-8; D: NA; CDR3: ASSPIRGDGYT
J: TRBJ1-3; V: TRBV28; D: NA; CDR3: ASNTGFSGNTIY
J: TRBJ1-1; V: TRBV6-5; D: NA; CDR3: ASSSEGYTEAF
J: TRBJ2-7; V: TRBV7-8; D: TRBD2; CDR3: ASSLGLAGGTYEQY
J: TRBJ1-3; V: TRBV6-5; D: TRBD1; CDR3: ASSYETGGTGNTIY
J: TRBJ1-5; V: TRBV2; D: TRBD1; CDR3: ASSEALFRAGGNQPQH
J: TRBJ2-7; V: TRBV7-8; D: NA; CDR3: ATSKGLYEQY
J: TRBJ2-3; V: TRBV28; D: NA; CDR3: ASALAGQGLPDTQY